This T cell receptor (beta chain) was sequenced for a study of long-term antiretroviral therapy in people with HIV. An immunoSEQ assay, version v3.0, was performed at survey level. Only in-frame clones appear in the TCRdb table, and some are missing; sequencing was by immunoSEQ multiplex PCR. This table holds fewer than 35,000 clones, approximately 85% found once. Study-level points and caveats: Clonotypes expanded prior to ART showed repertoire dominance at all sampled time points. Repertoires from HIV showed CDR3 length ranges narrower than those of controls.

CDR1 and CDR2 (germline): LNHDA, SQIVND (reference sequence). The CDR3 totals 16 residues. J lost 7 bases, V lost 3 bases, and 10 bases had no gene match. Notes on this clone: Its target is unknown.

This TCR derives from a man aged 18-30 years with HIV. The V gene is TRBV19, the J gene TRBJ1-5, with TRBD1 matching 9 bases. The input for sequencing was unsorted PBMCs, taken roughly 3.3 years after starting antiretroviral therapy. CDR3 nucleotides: TGTGCCAGTAGTATTCCGGACAGGGGAGGGGAGCAGCCCCAGCATTTT. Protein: CASSIPDRGGEQPQHF.